What follows are 10 T cell receptor beta chains derived from one specimen sequenced in a study of cytomegalovirus exposure and HLA in healthy donors. Use of 60 Vbeta and 13 Jbeta primers characterized the PCR. TCRdb's table, derived via immunoSEQ multiplex PCR, lists solely in-frame clones and lacks some. The repertoire holds fewer than 200,000 clones, with about 90% as singletons. The specimen was PBMCs. These receptors originate from a girl in the first two years of life in good health and CMV-seronegative.

The rearrangement joins TRBV21-1 to TRBJ1-1. TRBV21-1 represents a pseudogene. There are 15 residues in the CDR3. The CDR3: CASSKGHRVSTEAFF. The CDR3 DNA sequence: TGTGCCAGCAGCAAAGGGCACCGGGTCTCCACTGAAGCTTTCTTT.

The J gene is TRBJ2-3, the V gene TRBV5-1; a possible D gene is TRBD1 (6 bases). In germline, CDR1 is SGHRS, CDR2 YFSETQ. The ends were cut back, 3 bases at V and 3 bases at J, with 17 bases in the middle. The CDR3 is 16 amino acids. CDR3 coding DNA: TGCGCCAGCAGCTCCCTCGACAGGTTCTATACAGATACGCAGTATTTT. It codes for CASSSLDRFYTDTQYF.

The chain uses TRBV6-5 and TRBJ2-5; no firm D call. The end of the DNA aligns better with TRBJ2-7, so the J call may be wrong. The CDR3 totals 10 residues. The germline CDR1 and CDR2 sequences are MNHEY and SVGAGI. The CDR3 loop reads CASRVHEQYF. Written as DNA, the CDR3 is TGTGCCAGCCGCGTCCACGAGCAGTACTTC.

The chain has TRBV30 and TRBJ2-5; 12 positions match TRBD2. The germline V gene encodes CDR1 GTSNPN and CDR2 SVGIG (reference sequence). Losses at the gene ends were 5 bases for V and 3 bases for J; bases not matched to a gene: 4. The CDR3 has 14 amino acids. CDR3 sequence: CAWHLAGGKETQYF. DNA for the CDR3: TGTGCCTGGCACCTAGCGGGGGGGAAAGAGACCCAGTACTTC.

The chain is built from TRBV6-5 and TRBJ2-7, with 11 bases aligning to TRBD2. Germline assignment: CDR1 MNHEY and CDR2 SVGAGI. The V segment lost 1 base and the J segment 4 bases; nucleotides outside the gene matches: 3. This CDR3 is built from 15 residues. For the CDR3, the DNA is TGTGCCAGCAGTTACTTAGCGGGAGGGACTTACGAGCAGTACTTC. Its translation is CASSYLAGGTYEQYF.

The rearrangement uses TRBV2 and TRBJ2-7; D is perhaps TRBD1 (7 bases). CDR1 and CDR2 from the germline V gene are SNHLY and FYNNEI. The ends were cut back, 3 bases at V and 3 bases at J, with 12 bases in the middle. CDR3 length: 14 residues. The CDR3 DNA sequence: TGTGCCAGCAGTGAGAGGGGGGACAGCTACGAGCAGTACTTC. Translating it yields CASSERGDSYEQYF.

V usage is TRBV30 and J usage is TRBJ2-5; 10 nucleotides align to TRBD2. The J call is in doubt because the DNA end fits TRBJ2-7 better. CDR3 length: 15 amino acids. Germline V gene sequence: CDR1 GTSNPN, CDR2 SVGIG (reference sequence). CDR3 sequence reads: CAWSRTSGSSYEQYF. Written as DNA, the CDR3 is TGTGCCTGGAGTCGGACTAGCGGAAGCTCCTACGAGCAGTACTTC.

This sequence joins TRBV6-6 and TRBJ1-3, with 8 nucleotides matching TRBD1. The CDR3 consists of 14 residues. The V gene end was trimmed by 7 bases and the J gene end by 2 bases; junction bases not matched to a gene: 4. Germline V gives CDR1 MNHNY, CDR2 SVGAGI (reference sequence). The CDR3 bases are TGTGCCAGCACCGAGACAGGGGCTGGAAACACCATATATTTT. Its translation is CASTETGAGNTIYF.

This chain uses TRBV7-2 with TRBJ2-3, with no clear D. Trimming pared 1 base from V and 0 bases from J, leaving 11 bases between. Looked up from germline, CDR1 is SGHTA and CDR2 is FQGNSA. The CDR3 has 16 amino acids. In DNA, the CDR3 is TGTGCCAGCAGCTTAGAGGCGGTATCTAGCACAGATACGCAGTATTTT. Translating gives CASSLEAVSSTDTQYF.

V is TRBV6-1 and J is TRBJ1-3, with 7 bases matching TRBD1. The junction had 7 bases not matched to a gene; V was cut back by 6 bases and J by 8 bases. The CDR3 totals 13 residues. The germline gives CDR1 MNHNS, CDR2 SASEGT. CDR3 amino acids: CASSMTGRDTIYF. CDR3 in DNA: TGTGCCAGCAGCATGACAGGGCGGGACACCATATATTTT.